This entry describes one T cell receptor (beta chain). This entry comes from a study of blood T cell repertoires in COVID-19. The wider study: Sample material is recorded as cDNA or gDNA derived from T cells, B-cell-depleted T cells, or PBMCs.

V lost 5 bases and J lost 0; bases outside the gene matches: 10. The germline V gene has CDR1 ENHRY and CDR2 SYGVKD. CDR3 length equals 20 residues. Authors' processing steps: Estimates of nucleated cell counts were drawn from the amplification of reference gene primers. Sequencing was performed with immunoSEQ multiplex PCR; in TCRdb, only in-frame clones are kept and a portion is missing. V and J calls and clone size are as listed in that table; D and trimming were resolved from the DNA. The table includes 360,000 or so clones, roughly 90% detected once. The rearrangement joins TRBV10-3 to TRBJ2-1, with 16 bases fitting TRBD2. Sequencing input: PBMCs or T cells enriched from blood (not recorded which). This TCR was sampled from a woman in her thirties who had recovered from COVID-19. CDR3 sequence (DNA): TGTGCCATCAGTTCTATCCCGGGACTAGCGGGGGGGAGCTCCTACAATGAGCAGTTCTTC. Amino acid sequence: CAISSIPGLAGGSSYNEQFF.